This T cell receptor (beta chain) stems from a study of T cell clonality in common variable immunodeficiency. Per the germline V gene, CDR1 is DFQATT and CDR2 is SNEGSKA (reference sequence). There are 15 residues in the CDR3. In this sample, this clone turned up many times. Antigen unknown. The read halts 3 residues ahead of the CDR3 end, with the missing end drawn from the germline J gene. Study-wide results and caveats: In common variable immunodeficiency, TCR beta chains reportedly carried fewer deletions and N-nucleotide insertions. Compared with controls, CVID subjects had fewer shared TCRbeta clones.

Method: immunoSEQ multiplex PCR; TCRdb's copy keeps in-frame clones and lacks some. This sample shows about 35,000 clones and no singletons; less than 3% rests with the ten largest. Both groups were predominantly of Caucasian heritage. The chain employs TRBV20-1 and TRBJ2-2; D remains ambiguous. This sequence was found in a person between 18 and 69 years old in good health. The sequenced sample consisted of peripheral blood mononuclear cells. The sequenced part of the CDR3 DNA is TGCAGTGCGGGCCGACGAGCAGGTATCAACGAAAAG. Amino acid sequence: CSAGRRAGINEK. The entire CDR3 protein is CSAGRRAGINEKLFF.